A single sample gave rise to the 19 T cell receptor beta chains below, sequenced in a study of blood T cells in healthy people across ages. Sample-barcoded 5' priming and a J-beta primer mix drove a second PCR of roughly 6 to 12 cycles. Each CDR3 protein gets one entry after TCRdb re-called the 5' RACE reads with MiXCR. The data show 910,000 or so distinct CDR3 sequences, 51% seen once. Sequences were obtained from blood. The receptors shown here come from a woman aged 55-69 years in good health.

In nucleotides, the CDR3 is TGTGCCAGCAGCCTAATCCAGGGACGGCCCCAGCATTTT. Its translation is CASSLIQGRPQHF. The rearrangement links TRBV6-5 to TRBJ1-5; the D gene is possibly TRBD1 (5 bases). The length of the CDR3 is 13 residues. CDR1 is MNHEY, CDR2 SVGAGI, per germline. V lost 6 bases and J lost 9, with 15 bases in between.

The chain carries TRBV30 and TRBJ1-2; tentatively, D is TRBD1 (5 bases). V was pared by 0 bases and J by 5 bases, with 16 bases between. Germline-derived CDR1 and CDR2 are GTSNPN and SVGIG (reference sequence). This CDR3 is built from 15 residues. The CDR3 sequence is CAWSVSGTGSYGYTF. The DNA for the CDR3 is TGTGCCTGGAGTGTAAGTGGGACGGGGAGTTATGGCTACACCTTC.

This clonotype was seen more than once but under ten times. This chain links TRBV7-2 with TRBJ1-2; D gene unclear. Germline assignment: CDR1 SGHTA and CDR2 FQGNSA. The CDR3 is 13 residues long. Trimming took off 7 bases at V and 4 bases at J, with 13 bases between the two ends. DNA of the CDR3: TGTGCCAGCATGCCCCGTTGGGGCTATGGCTACACCTTC. Translated, it gives CASMPRWGYGYTF.

The chain uses TRBV4-2 and TRBJ1-5; 7 nucleotides agree with TRBD1. J lost 7 bases, V lost 0 bases, and 6 bases had no gene match. Germline lookup yields CDR1 LGHNA and CDR2 YNFKEQ. The CDR3 runs to 15 residues. CDR3 nucleotide sequence: TGTGCCAGCAGCCAAGAGACAGGGATAAGCCAGCCCCAGCATTTT. Its protein product is CASSQETGISQPQHF.

V and J are TRBV28 and TRBJ2-5; D possibly matches TRBD1 or TRBD2 (5 bases each). Germline V gene data show CDR1 as MDHEN and CDR2 as SYDVKM. CDR3 length: 14 amino acids. The V gene lost 3 bases and the J gene lost 4 bases, with 12 bases spanning the gap. The CDR3 loop is CASSFGGPIETQYF. DNA of the CDR3: TGTGCCAGCAGTTTTGGGGGTCCGATAGAGACCCAGTACTTC.

This sequence joins TRBV29-1 and TRBJ2-1, with 7 bases matching TRBD2. The DNA end lines up better with TRBJ2-7; the J call may be wrong. The CDR3 totals 15 residues. CDR1 is SQVTM, CDR2 ANQGSEA, per germline. The CDR3 region is CSVGARGRTYNEQYF. The CDR3 region has the DNA TGCAGCGTTGGTGCGCGGGGGAGGACCTACAATGAGCAGTACTTC.

The chain combines TRBV6-5 with TRBJ2-5, with unresolved D. The germline V gene has CDR1 MNHEY and CDR2 SVGAGI. The CDR3 runs 13 residues. V was trimmed by 2 bases and J by 5 bases, leaving 9 bases between them. The CDR3 spells CASSYRHSETQYF. In nucleotides, the CDR3 is TGTGCCAGCAGTTACAGGCACTCCGAGACCCAGTACTTC.

This clonotype was detected only a few times. The chain couples TRBV29-1 to TRBJ2-5; 10 bases fit TRBD2. V was pared by 5 bases and J by 4 bases, with 16 bases of the junction left unmatched. Looked up from germline, CDR1 is SQVTM and CDR2 is ANQGSEA. The CDR3 has 17 residues. CDR3 DNA: TGCAGCGTTTATGATACAGGGAGCGGGAGGGCCGCAGAGACCCAGTACTTC. Translating gives CSVYDTGSGRAAETQYF.

The gene calls are TRBV29-1 and TRBJ1-1; D is uncertain. Germline V gene data show CDR1 as SQVTM and CDR2 as ANQGSEA. The CDR3 consists of 13 residues. Trimming took off 6 bases at V and 1 base at J, with 12 bases between the two ends. CDR3 sequence reads: CSVLAGGNTEAFF. The CDR3 coding sequence is TGCAGCGTCCTGGCTGGTGGGAACACTGAAGCTTTCTTT.

This chain uses TRBV7-2 with TRBJ2-5; D is perhaps TRBD2 (5 bases). The germline V gene encodes CDR1 SGHTA and CDR2 FQGNSA. This CDR3 has 13 residues. V shed 5 bases and J shed 4 bases, with 11 bases lying between them. The CDR3 reads CASSVTGLETQYF. The DNA of the CDR3 is TGTGCCAGCAGCGTTACGGGGTTAGAGACCCAGTACTTC. The complete variable domain, with remaining parts taken from reference TRBV7-2 and TRBJ2-5, reads GAGVSQSPSNKVTEKGKDVELRCDPISGHTALYWYRQSLGQGLEFLIYFQGNSAPDKSGLPSDRFSAERTGGSVSTLTIQRTQQEDSAVYLCASSVTGLETQYFGPGTRLLVL.

The rearrangement uses TRBV10-2 and TRBJ2-1; 8 bases map to TRBD2. Trimming removed 7 bases from V and 7 bases from J; junction bases left unmatched: 6. The CDR3 loop spans 13 amino acids. Germline-derived CDR1 and CDR2 are WSHSY and SAAADI. CDR3 coding DNA: TGCGCCAGCAAACCGGGAGGGCGGAATGAGCAGTTCTTC. Translated: CASKPGGRNEQFF.

This clonotype was detected a few times. The gene calls are TRBV7-9 and TRBJ2-7, with 7 bases identical to TRBD1. Looked up from germline, CDR1 is SEHNR and CDR2 is FQNEAQ (reference sequence). Trimming cost V 5 bases and J 2 bases; bases outside gene matches: 9. The CDR3 has 15 residues. CDR3 nucleotide sequence: TGTGCCAGCAGCACCTACACAGGGGACCCCTACGAGCAGTACTTC. Its translation: CASSTYTGDPYEQYF.

In nucleotides, the CDR3 is TGCAGTGCTAAAGGGGTTGGGCGGCAAAGCTCCTACGAGCAGTACTTC. As protein: CSAKGVGRQSSYEQYF. The rearrangement joins TRBV20-1 to TRBJ2-7, with D maybe TRBD1 (5 bases). The CDR3 contains 16 residues. The V and J ends lost 4 bases and 0 bases respectively, with 19 bases between them. Germline V gene lookup returns CDR1 DFQATT and CDR2 SNEGSKA (reference sequence).

The chain joins TRBV12-3 or TRBV12-4 to TRBJ2-3, with D unclear. This CDR3 has 13 amino acids. V was trimmed by 3 bases and J by 6 bases, leaving 10 bases between them. The CDR3 sequence: CASSLASRDTQYF. The CDR3, as DNA: TGTGCCAGCAGTTTGGCCTCCCGGGATACGCAGTATTTT.

The chain uses TRBV6-2 or TRBV6-3 and TRBJ2-5; 10 nucleotides agree with TRBD2. In germline, CDR1 is MNHEY, CDR2 SVGEGT. The CDR3 is 12 amino acids. V lost 2 bases to trimming and J lost 11 bases; unmatched junction nucleotides: 2. The CDR3 region has the DNA TGTGCCAGCAGTTACGGACTAGCGGAGCAGTACTTC. It translates to CASSYGLAEQYF.

This chain joins TRBV5-1 and TRBJ2-6; D gene unclear. Germline V gene data show CDR1 as SGHRS and CDR2 as YFSETQ. V lost 0 bases and J lost 0, with 10 bases in between. CDR3 length: 17 residues. The CDR3 here is CASSLADSPSGANVLTF. The CDR3 nucleotides read TGCGCCAGCAGCTTGGCCGATTCTCCCTCTGGGGCCAACGTCCTGACTTTC.

This clonotype appeared a single time. This chain joins TRBV12-3 or TRBV12-4 and TRBJ2-4; the match to TRBD2 covers 12 bases. The J call may be faulty, since TRBJ2-7 better matches the DNA end. The CDR3 spans 14 residues. This CDR3 is CASRRLAGEREQYF. The CDR3 DNA is TGTGCCAGCAGACGACTAGCGGGAGAGCGCGAGCAGTACTTC.

This clonotype was counted between two and nine times. The chain links TRBV15 to TRBJ2-5; D is perhaps TRBD2 (6 bases). The DNA matches TRBJ2-7 better at its end, which makes the J call doubtful. The germline V gene has CDR1 LNHNV and CDR2 YYDKDF (reference sequence). The CDR3 runs to 14 residues. CDR3 DNA: TGTGCCACCAGCAGAGGAGGTAGCGGCTACGAGCAGTACTTC. Translated: CATSRGGSGYEQYF.

The rearrangement links TRBV11-2 to TRBJ2-5, with 9 nucleotides matching TRBD2. Trimming removed 4 bases from V and 5 bases from J; junction bases left unmatched: 14. Germline CDR1 SGHAT, CDR2 FQNNGV. The CDR3 has 17 amino acids. In DNA form, the CDR3 reads TGTGCCAGCAGCTCAGGAGTAGGCGGGAGGGCCGAGGAGACCCAGTACTTC. This encodes CASSSGVGGRAEETQYF. The entire variable domain, with the rest obtained from reference TRBV11-2 and TRBJ2-5, is as follows: EAGVAQSPRYKIIEKRQSVAFWCNPISGHATLYWYQQILGQGPKLLIQFQNNGVVDDSQLPKDRFSAERLKGVDSTLKIQPAKLEDSAVYLCASSSGVGGRAEETQYFGPGTRLLVL.